The clone carrying this T cell receptor beta chain was seen many times. These data are taken from a study of blood T cell repertoires in COVID-19. Authors' analysis steps: Researchers report that nucleated cell counts were estimated from reference gene primer amplification. Repertoires were generated with immunoSEQ multiplex PCR, while TCRdb's copy carries only in-frame clones and drops some. That table is the source of V, J and clone size, and D and trimming were worked out from the DNA. The sample lists about 330,000 clones, around nine tenths occurring once. Participants were aged roughly 18 to 100 years from roughly 26 US areas. Membership in each cohort depended on participant-reported clinical history. Recovery meant two consecutive negative NP/OP PCR tests, professional clearance, or resolved symptoms. This CDR3 comprises 16 residues. V lost 9 bases and J 0 bases, leaving 18 bases between the germline ends. Germline V gene sequence: CDR1 MDHEN, CDR2 SYDVKM.

This TCR came from a man aged 30 to 39 who had recovered from COVID-19. J is TRBJ1-3 and V is TRBV28; no reliable D call. Sequenced input: PBMCs or T cells enriched from blood (not recorded which). Here the CDR3 reads CASKIRTGYSGNTIYF. As DNA, the CDR3 is TGTGCCAGTAAGATCCGGACGGGATACTCTGGAAACACCATATATTTT. The full variable domain, completed using reference TRBV28 and TRBJ1-3, is DVKVTQSSRYLVKRTGEKVFLECVQDMDHENMFWYRQDPGLGLRLIYFSYDVKMKEKGDIPEGYSVSREKKERFSLILESASTNQTSMYLCASKIRTGYSGNTIYFGEGSWLTVV.